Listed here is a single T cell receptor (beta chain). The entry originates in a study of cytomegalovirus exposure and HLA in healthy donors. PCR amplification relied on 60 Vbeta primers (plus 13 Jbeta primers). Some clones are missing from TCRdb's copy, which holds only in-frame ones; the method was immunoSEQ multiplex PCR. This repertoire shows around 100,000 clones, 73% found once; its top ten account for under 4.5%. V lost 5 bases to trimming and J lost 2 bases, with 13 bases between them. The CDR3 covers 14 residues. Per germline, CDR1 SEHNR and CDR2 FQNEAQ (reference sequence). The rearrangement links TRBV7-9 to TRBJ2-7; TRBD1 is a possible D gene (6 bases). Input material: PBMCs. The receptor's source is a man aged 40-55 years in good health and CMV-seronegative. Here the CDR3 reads CASSLAQGPYEQYF. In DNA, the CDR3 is TGTGCCAGCAGCCTCGCTCAGGGGCCCTACGAGCAGTACTTC.